This passage covers 26 T cell receptor beta chains from one sample sequenced in a study of PD-1 blockade in classical Hodgkin lymphoma. Sequencing used immunoSEQ multiplex PCR; TCRdb keeps in-frame clones, though not all of them. The sample has 20,000 to 30,000 clones, more than 60% seen once. Every patient experienced relapse after autologous stem cell transplantation, and brentuximab vedotin exposure varied. The sequenced sample was peripheral blood mononuclear cells (PBMCs), obtained before the second cycle of nivolumab. These receptors all stem from a human donor with classical Hodgkin lymphoma.

The V gene is TRBV19, the J gene TRBJ1-5, with TRBD1 as a possible D gene (6 bases). Trimming cost V 3 bases and J 6 bases, with 15 bases left between them. Germline CDR1 LNHDA, CDR2 SQIVND (reference sequence). CDR3 length equals 15 residues. CDR3 sequence: CASSIITGLVQPQHF. In nucleotides, the CDR3 is TGTGCCAGTAGTATTATAACAGGGTTGGTTCAGCCCCAGCATTTT.

J is TRBJ1-1 and V is TRBV6-6; D is unresolved. Per the germline V gene, CDR1 is MNHNY and CDR2 is SVGAGI (reference sequence). The CDR3 extends over 13 amino acids. With 0 bases removed from V and 3 bases from J, the gap between germline ends came to 5 bases. The CDR3 region is CASSYSLHTEAFF. CDR3 nucleotides: TGTGCCAGCAGTTACTCCCTTCACACTGAAGCTTTCTTT.

V and J are TRBV28 and TRBJ2-2; 12 bases align to TRBD1. V shed 6 bases and J 7 bases; nucleotides not matched to a gene: 6. The CDR3 extends over 15 amino acids. Germline V gene sequence: CDR1 MDHEN, CDR2 SYDVKM. The CDR3 loop is CASRTGTGGFGELFF. CDR3 nucleotide sequence: TGTGCCAGCAGAACCGGGACAGGGGGCTTCGGGGAGCTGTTTTTT.

The chain employs TRBV18 and TRBJ2-7; tentative D call: TRBD1 (5 bases). Germline V gene lookup returns CDR1 KGHSH and CDR2 LQKENI. This CDR3 has 13 residues. V was pared by 4 bases and J by 5 bases, with 12 bases between. In DNA form, the CDR3 reads TGTGCCAGCTCACGGGATAGGGGCCACGAGCAGTACTTC. Translating gives CASSRDRGHEQYF.

This sequence joins TRBV10-1 and TRBJ2-1, with D possibly being TRBD1 (6 bases). Germline V gene lookup returns CDR1 WNHNN and CDR2 SYGVQD (reference sequence). The V gene lost 0 bases and the J gene lost 8 bases, with 8 bases spanning the gap. This CDR3 spans 13 amino acids. DNA for the CDR3: TGCGCCAGCAGTGAGTCACAGGGCCATGAGCAGTTCTTC. Its protein product is CASSESQGHEQFF.

The V gene is TRBV6-5, the J gene TRBJ2-1; unclear D gene. The CDR3 has 13 residues. Per the germline V gene, CDR1 is MNHEY and CDR2 is SVGAGI. Trimming removed 7 bases at V and 7 bases at J, with 14 bases between. The CDR3 nucleotides are TGTGCCAGCACCCTTGGGCTCAGGAATGAGCAGTTCTTC. Translation: CASTLGLRNEQFF.

The J gene is TRBJ2-3, the V gene TRBV5-4; the D gene is possibly TRBD1 (6 bases). From germline, CDR1 is SGHNT and CDR2 YYREEE (reference sequence). V was trimmed by 4 bases and J by 1 base, leaving 13 bases between them. The CDR3 is made up of 15 amino acids. CDR3 region: CASSAPWGRTDTQYF. The CDR3 DNA sequence: TGTGCCAGCAGCGCACCTTGGGGGCGCACAGATACGCAGTATTTT.

V is TRBV18 and J is TRBJ2-3, with 11 bases fitting TRBD2. The CDR3 has 16 residues. Trimming took 5 bases from V and 6 from J; bases not matched to a gene: 10. The germline gives CDR1 KGHSH, CDR2 LQKENI. CDR3: CASSSETSGNWDTQYF. CDR3 bases: TGTGCCAGCTCATCCGAGACTAGCGGGAATTGGGATACGCAGTATTTT.

The rearrangement uses TRBV6-5 and TRBJ1-2; D is perhaps TRBD1 (6 bases). The CDR3 extends over 13 amino acids. Trimming removed 7 bases at V and 5 bases at J, with 14 bases between. Germline-derived CDR1 and CDR2 are MNHEY and SVGAGI. CDR3 sequence (DNA): TGTGCCAGCACAGGGGACCAAGGTTATGGCTACACCTTC. Translated: CASTGDQGYGYTF.

The rearrangement joins TRBV7-2 to TRBJ2-1; D is tentatively TRBD1 or TRBD2 (7 bases each). V dropped 5 bases and J dropped 10 bases, with 18 bases sitting between them. The CDR3 totals 14 residues. Germline V gene data show CDR1 as SGHTA and CDR2 as FQGNSA. The CDR3 protein is CASSPQQGRGEQFF. CDR3 bases: TGTGCCAGCAGCCCGCAACAGGGGAGGGGGGAGCAGTTCTTC.

The rearrangement links TRBV28 to TRBJ2-6; 7 nucleotides line up with TRBD1. CDR3 length: 16 amino acids. The trim removed 8 bases at V and 1 base at J, leaving 8 bases unmatched. The germline V gene has CDR1 MDHEN and CDR2 SYDVKM. CDR3 DNA sequence: TGTGCCAGCGAAGAGGGGGCCCTTTCTGGGGCCAACGTCCTGACTTTC. Amino acid sequence: CASEEGALSGANVLTF. Full variable domain (missing parts from reference TRBV28 and TRBJ2-6): DVKVTQSSRYLVKRTGEKVFLECVQDMDHENMFWYRQDPGLGLRLIYFSYDVKMKEKGDIPEGYSVSREKKERFSLILESASTNQTSMYLCASEEGALSGANVLTFGAGSRLTVL.

CDR3 region: CASSILLVYEQYF. The CDR3, as DNA: TGTGCCAGCAGTATCCTACTAGTTTACGAGCAGTACTTC. This chain joins TRBV2 and TRBJ2-7, with a possible D match to TRBD2 (5 bases). This CDR3 has 13 amino acids. CDR1 is SNHLY and CDR2 is FYNNEI in the germline V gene. V was clipped by 5 bases and J by 4 bases, with 12 bases between them.

This chain joins TRBV19 and TRBJ2-7; 7 nucleotides align to TRBD1. Looked up from germline, CDR1 is LNHDA and CDR2 is SQIVND (reference sequence). The CDR3 is 13 amino acids. V was clipped by 4 bases and J by 6 bases; unmatched bases: 6. The CDR3 DNA reads TGTGCCAGTAGTACTACGACAGGGAGCGAGCAGTACTTC. Translated: CASSTTTGSEQYF.

The rearrangement uses TRBV2 and TRBJ2-7, with 8 bases matching TRBD2. This CDR3 has 14 amino acids. The V segment lost 4 bases and the J segment 2 bases; nucleotides outside the gene matches: 4. Germline CDR1 is SNHLY and CDR2 is FYNNEI. As DNA, the CDR3 is TGTGCCAGCAGTGCTAGCGGGCGCGCCTACGAGCAGTACTTC. Its translation is CASSASGRAYEQYF.

This sequence joins TRBV11-3 and TRBJ2-1; 10 nucleotides match TRBD2. V was pared by 7 bases and J by 4 bases, with 16 bases of the junction left unmatched. The CDR3 has 18 residues. Germline loops: CDR1 SGHNT, CDR2 YENEEA. CDR3 loop: CASISPGLARRWYNEQFF. The CDR3 coding sequence is TGTGCCAGCATCAGTCCGGGACTAGCGCGCCGGTGGTACAATGAGCAGTTCTTC.

CDR3 sequence: CASSSPETYRGNEQFF. The DNA for the CDR3 is TGTGCCAGCAGCTCCCCCGAAACTTACAGGGGCAATGAGCAGTTCTTC. The chain uses TRBV5-6 and TRBJ2-1, with TRBD1 matching over 7 bases. The CDR3 has 16 amino acids. In germline, CDR1 is SGHDT, CDR2 YYEEEE. Germline trimming cut 3 bases from V and 6 bases from J; bases unmatched to any gene: 12. Variable domain in full (rest from reference TRBV5-6 and TRBJ2-1): DAGVTQSPTHLIKTRGQQVTLRCSPKSGHDTVSWYQQALGQGPQFIFQYYEEEERQRGNFPDRFSGHQFPNYSSELNVNALLLGDSALYLCASSSPETYRGNEQFFGPGTRLTVL.

J is TRBJ2-7 and V is TRBV28; 7 bases map to TRBD1. The CDR3 sequence is 12 residues long. The germline V gene encodes CDR1 MDHEN and CDR2 SYDVKM. Trimming took 7 bases from V and 2 from J; bases not matched to a gene: 2. The CDR3 sequence is CASNDRAYEQYF. The CDR3 nucleotides read TGTGCCAGCAACGACAGGGCCTACGAGCAGTACTTC.

The genes are TRBV5-1 and TRBJ2-5, with 10 nucleotides matching TRBD2. The CDR3 contains 16 residues. CDR1 is SGHRS and CDR2 is YFSETQ in the germline V gene. V was pared by 1 base and J by 5 bases, with 8 bases of the junction left unmatched. CDR3 coding DNA: TGCGCCAGCAGCTTGTTGGCTAGCGGGAGTGGGGAGACCCAGTACTTC. Protein: CASSLLASGSGETQYF. Full variable domain (rest looked up from reference TRBV5-1 and TRBJ2-5): KAGVTQTPRYLIKTRGQQVTLSCSPISGHRSVSWYQQTPGQGLQFLFEYFSETQRNKGNFPGRFSGRQFSNSRSEMNVSTLELGDSALYLCASSLLASGSGETQYFGPGTRLLVL.

The V call is TRBV4-3, the J call TRBJ2-7, with TRBD2 matching over 13 bases. The CDR3 extends over 14 amino acids. Germline CDR1 reads LGHNA; CDR2 reads YSLEER. Germline trimming cut 4 bases from V and 4 bases from J; bases unmatched to any gene: 1. The CDR3 region is CASSPGLAGYEQYF. The CDR3 region has the DNA TGCGCCAGCAGCCCGGGACTAGCGGGATACGAGCAGTACTTC.

The chain combines TRBV5-1 with TRBJ2-1; 9 bases map to TRBD2. Looked up from germline, CDR1 is SGHRS and CDR2 is YFSETQ. This CDR3 has 15 amino acids. Losses at the gene ends were 2 bases for V and 6 bases for J; bases not matched to a gene: 6. CDR3 bases: TGCGCCAGCAGCTTTGACCCGCGGGAGGGCAATGAGCAGTTCTTC. As protein: CASSFDPREGNEQFF. Variable domain in full (rest from reference TRBV5-1 and TRBJ2-1): KAGVTQTPRYLIKTRGQQVTLSCSPISGHRSVSWYQQTPGQGLQFLFEYFSETQRNKGNFPGRFSGRQFSNSRSEMNVSTLELGDSALYLCASSFDPREGNEQFFGPGTRLTVL.

The chain uses TRBV5-6 and TRBJ2-3, with a weak D call TRBD2 (6 bases). Per the germline V gene, CDR1 is SGHDT and CDR2 is YYEEEE. Between the trimmed V and J ends, which lost 2 bases and 9 bases, there was a span of 16 bases. The CDR3 runs 14 residues. CDR3 nucleotide sequence: TGTGCCAGCAGCTTAGGGTGGCGGGGAGTGACGCAGTATTTT. As protein: CASSLGWRGVTQYF.

The gene calls are TRBV27 and TRBJ2-5; TRBD2 agrees at 10 bases. The CDR3 is 14 amino acids. The J segment lost 4 bases and the V segment lost 2 bases, leaving 1 base of the junction unmatched. Germline V gene data show CDR1 as MNHEY and CDR2 as SMNVEV (reference sequence). CDR3 bases: TGTGCCAGCAGTTTACGACTAGCGGGAGAGACCCAGTACTTC. It translates to CASSLRLAGETQYF.

The chain uses TRBV15 and TRBJ1-3; tentatively, D is TRBD1 (6 bases). This CDR3 has 15 residues. The V end was cut by 0 bases, the J end by 12 bases, with 18 bases between. Germline loops: CDR1 LNHNV, CDR2 YYDKDF (reference sequence). CDR3 nucleotides: TGTGCCACCAGCAGAGAGCCGACAGGCGGAATCGGCATATATTTT. Protein: CATSREPTGGIGIYF.

By sample fraction, this clone is large. The V gene is TRBV13, the J gene TRBJ1-2; TRBD1 matches at 12 bases. CDR1 PRHDT and CDR2 FYEKMQ come from the germline V gene (reference sequence). CDR3 length: 16 amino acids. Trimming at V came to 1 base and at J to 7 bases, leaving 7 bases not matched to a gene. CDR3 nucleotides: TGTGCCAGCAGCTTAGTCCCGGGACAGGGGGCAGTTGGCTACACCTTC. As protein: CASSLVPGQGAVGYTF.

Notes on this clone: The identical CDR3 is also encoded by other nucleotide sequences in the sample. The rearrangement uses TRBV28 and TRBJ2-3; 7 bases agree with TRBD2. Looked up from germline, CDR1 is MDHEN and CDR2 is SYDVKM. With 4 bases clipped from V and 3 bases from J, the junction kept 4 bases outside the gene matches. The CDR3 runs to 14 residues. CDR3 sequence reads: CASSSRTSTDTQYF. In nucleotides, the CDR3 is TGTGCCAGCAGTTCCCGGACTAGTACAGATACGCAGTATTTT. Full variable domain (remainder filled in from reference TRBV28 and TRBJ2-3): DVKVTQSSRYLVKRTGEKVFLECVQDMDHENMFWYRQDPGLGLRLIYFSYDVKMKEKGDIPEGYSVSREKKERFSLILESASTNQTSMYLCASSSRTSTDTQYFGPGTRLTVL.

With regard to this clone: The same CDR3 also results from other DNA sequences found in this sample. The genes are TRBV28 and TRBJ2-3; a possible D gene is TRBD2 (5 bases). Deletions cut 4 bases from V and 3 bases from J, with 11 bases between. CDR1 and CDR2 (germline): MDHEN, SYDVKM. The CDR3 is 14 amino acids. CDR3 loop: CASSSRTSTDTQYF. CDR3 bases: TGTGCCAGCAGTTCCCGAACTAGTACAGATACGCAGTATTTT.